The rows below give T cell receptor beta chains drawn from one sample of a study of blood T cell repertoires in COVID-19. Only in-frame clones appear in the TCRdb table, and some are missing; sequencing was by immunoSEQ multiplex PCR. The table lists about 130,000 clones, more than 70% of them singletons. The sequencing input was peripheral blood. All receptors come from a human donor in a cohort sampled during active COVID-19. Each CDR3 is given with its conserved first and last residue. The order of the fields is V gene, clone size, J gene, D gene, CDR3 DNA, CDR3 protein. A D gene is named only where the DNA matches it firmly. Some rows mark clone size as missing; the rest say once, few, many or name a class of expanded clone.

TRBV6-5	-	TRBJ1-4	TRBD1	TGTGCCAGCGGCCCAACAGGGGAGATTAGGAAATTGTTTTTT	CASGPTGEIRKLFF
TRBV5-1	-	TRBJ2-2	-	TGCGCCAGCAGCTACGGTTCGAACACCGGGGAGCTGTTTTTT	CASSYGSNTGELFF
TRBV5-6	once	TRBJ2-5	-	TGTGCCAGCAGCGAACTAGGCGGGGAGACCCAGTACTTC	CASSELGGETQYF
TRBV5-4	-	TRBJ1-2	TRBD1	TGTGCCAGCAGCTTGGGGTACGGGACAGGAGAGGGCTACACCTTC	CASSLGYGTGEGYTF
TRBV2	-	TRBJ1-2	-	TGTGCCAGCAGTCTTGATACGCGGGGTCTTGGTGGCTACACCTTC	CASSLDTRGLGGYTF
TRBV3-1/TRBV3-2	-	TRBJ1-3	-	TGTGCCAGCAGCCAAGAGTCCCTAAGAAACACCATATATTTT	CASSQESLRNTIYF
TRBV5-4	-	TRBJ1-3	-	TGTGCCAGCAGCCACGGACAGACAGACTCTGGAAACACCATATATTTT	CASSHGQTDSGNTIYF
TRBV29-1	-	TRBJ2-5	-	TGCAGCGTTGAGACCCCGGGAGTGGATGAGACCCAGTACTTC	CSVETPGVDETQYF
TRBV7-2	-	TRBJ2-3	-	TGTGCCAGCAGCTTGGTGGGGGGTAGCGCAGATACGCAGTATTTT	CASSLVGGSADTQYF
TRBV4-1	-	TRBJ1-2	TRBD1	TGCGCCAGCAGCCAAGGTGCCAGGGGGAACTATGGCTACACCTTC	CASSQGARGNYGYTF
TRBV12-3/TRBV12-4	-	TRBJ1-2	-	TGTGCCAGCAGTTTGCGGCCGGACTATGGCTACACCTTC	CASSLRPDYGYTF
TRBV3-1/TRBV3-2	-	TRBJ2-3	-	TGTGCCAGCAGCCAAGCGGGGATCCAGCATACGCAGTATTTT	CASSQAGIQHTQYF
TRBV2	-	TRBJ2-3	TRBD2	TGTGCCAGCAGTCGAGGGACTAGCGGGGTCTTGGATACGCAGTATTTT	CASSRGTSGVLDTQYF
TRBV7-2	-	TRBJ2-2	-	TGTGCCAGCAGCTTAGCGGGTCGGGGGGCATTAGGCGGGGAGCTGTTTTTT	CASSLAGRGALGGELFF
TRBV5-4	-	TRBJ1-1	TRBD1	TGTGCCAGCAGCTTACGACAGGGGAGGGACTCTAAAGCTTTCTTT	CASSLRQGRDSKAFF
TRBV9	-	TRBJ2-2	-	TGTGCCAGCAGCTTAAACACCGGGGAGCTGTTTTTT	CASSLNTGELFF
TRBV4-3	-	TRBJ1-2	-	TGCGCCAGCAGCGCAGTCGCAGGGGAGTTTGGCTACACCTTC	CASSAVAGEFGYTF
TRBV4-3	-	TRBJ1-5	-	TGCGCCAGCAGCCAAGGTTGGGGAGGCCCCCAGCATTTT	CASSQGWGGPQHF
TRBV5-1	-	TRBJ2-5	-	TGCGCCAGCAGCCAGACAGGTGTAACCGAGCAAGAGACCCAGTACTTC	CASSQTGVTEQETQYF
TRBV6-5	-	TRBJ1-1	-	TGTGCCAGCACCTTAAGGAGAGGCAGGAACACTGAAGCTTTCTTT	CASTLRRGRNTEAFF
TRBV20-1	few	TRBJ1-2	-	TGCAGTGCCGAATCCACCGAGGGCTACACCTTC	CSAESTEGYTF
TRBV2	once	TRBJ2-5	-	TGTGCCAGCAGTTTTACTAGGCAAGAGACCCAGTACTTC	CASSFTRQETQYF
TRBV5-1	-	TRBJ2-3	TRBD1	TGCGCCAGCAGCGCCTTCCGGGACAGCCCTACAGATACGCAGTATTTT	CASSAFRDSPTDTQYF
TRBV19	-	TRBJ1-1	TRBD1	TGTGCCAGTAGTTCCAGGGGGCTCACTGAAGCTTTCTTT	CASSSRGLTEAFF
TRBV11-2	-	TRBJ1-4	-	TGTGCCAGCAGCTTAAAGAGGGAGGAAAAACTGTTTTTT	CASSLKREEKLFF
TRBV4-1	-	TRBJ1-3	-	TGCGCCAGCAGCCAACCGGACAGCGAGAAAAACACCATATATTTT	CASSQPDSEKNTIYF
TRBV4-3	-	TRBJ2-2	-	TGCGCCAGCAGCCAGAAACAGGGAACCGGGGAGCTGTTTTTT	CASSQKQGTGELFF
TRBV11-3	-	TRBJ2-1	-	TGTGCCAGCAGCTTGGGAGGAAGCAATGAGCAGTTCTTC	CASSLGGSNEQFF
TRBV5-4	-	TRBJ1-2	-	TGTGCCAGCAGCCCGGCGGCGGGGCGGGGGGATGGCTACACCTTC	CASSPAAGRGDGYTF
TRBV6-5	-	TRBJ2-3	-	TGTGCCAGCAGTTATGTACCGGAGGATACGCAGTATTTT	CASSYVPEDTQYF
TRBV28	-	TRBJ1-4	TRBD1	TGTGCCAGCAGTTTTCTAGCAGGGGGCGGTAGTGAAAAACTGTTTTTT	CASSFLAGGGSEKLFF
TRBV10-1	-	TRBJ1-6	-	TGCGCCAGCAGTGAGGGTACAGGACCGAATTCACCCCTCCACTTT	CASSEGTGPNSPLHF
TRBV9	once	TRBJ1-2	-	TGTGCCAGCAGCCCCCAGGGAATCGCAGGTGGCTACACCTTC	CASSPQGIAGGYTF
TRBV7-2	-	TRBJ2-3	-	TGTGCCAGCAGCTTAGCGCCCCTAGCGACAGATACGCAGTATTTT	CASSLAPLATDTQYF
TRBV19	-	TRBJ2-1	-	TGTGCCAGTATGGGGCGAAATGAGCAGTTCTTC	CASMGRNEQFF
TRBV19	-	TRBJ2-5	TRBD2	TGTGCCAGTAGTATATCTAGCGGGAGTCCGGTCAAGACCCAGTACTTC	CASSISSGSPVKTQYF
TRBV7-2	-	TRBJ2-5	TRBD2	TGTGCCAGCAGCCCGCAACTAGCGGGGGTTATTTTAGAGACCCAGTACTTC	CASSPQLAGVILETQYF
TRBV30	-	TRBJ2-5	TRBD2	TGTGCCTGGAGTGTAGCGGGGGGGTATGAGACCCAGTACTTC	CAWSVAGGYETQYF
TRBV9	-	TRBJ2-3	TRBD1	TGTGCCAGCAGCCCAAGGGACAGGGGAGGTGCAGATACGCAGTATTTT	CASSPRDRGGADTQYF
TRBV19	-	TRBJ1-6	TRBD1	TGTGCCAGTTCGGCCGGGACAGGGACCTCACCCCTCCACTTT	CASSAGTGTSPLHF
TRBV5-1	-	TRBJ1-1	-	TGCGCCAGCAGCCTTGAGGGAAGTCGCCGCACTGAAGCTTTCTTT	CASSLEGSRRTEAFF
TRBV19	-	TRBJ2-1	TRBD1	TGTGCCAGTAGTACGGGACAGGGGCTCATCTACAATGAGCAGTTCTTC	CASSTGQGLIYNEQFF
TRBV13	-	TRBJ1-3	-	TGTGCCAGCAGCTTATTTGGGGCCGAAAGAAACACCATATATTTT	CASSLFGAERNTIYF
TRBV7-9	once	TRBJ2-1	TRBD1	TGTGCCAGCAGCTTAGTTCGGACAGGGTTCTTTAGAGAGCAGTTCTTC	CASSLVRTGFFREQFF
TRBV27	-	TRBJ2-2	TRBD1	TGTGCCAGCAGTCCCGACCTACAGGGGACCGGGGAGCTGTTTTTT	CASSPDLQGTGELFF
TRBV4-1	-	TRBJ1-3	-	TGCGCCAGCAGCCAAGAGAGGGCTGGAAACACCATATATTTT	CASSQERAGNTIYF
TRBV19	-	TRBJ1-1	-	TGTGCCTATTTCCCGTGGGACATATCTAACACTGAAGCTTTCTTT	CAYFPWDISNTEAFF
TRBV5-5	-	TRBJ2-1	-	TGTGCCAGCAGCTTGGCGGTAGGGGAGTTCTTC	CASSLAVGEFF
TRBV7-2	-	TRBJ1-2	-	TGTGCCAGCAGCCCAGGACGGGAGTATGGCTACACCTTC	CASSPGREYGYTF
TRBV7-2	few	TRBJ1-1	TRBD1	TGTGCCAGCAGCCTCTACGGGACAGGGAACACTGAAGCTTTCTTT	CASSLYGTGNTEAFF
TRBV5-4	-	TRBJ1-5	TRBD1	TGTGCCAGCAGCGAGGGACAGGGCAATCAGCCCCAGCATTTT	CASSEGQGNQPQHF
TRBV10-3	-	TRBJ2-3	-	TGTGCCATCAGTGATTCCCCGGGGGACACAGATACGCAGTATTTT	CAISDSPGDTDTQYF